Sequencing of this T cell receptor beta chain was carried out in a study of blood T cell repertoires in COVID-19. At the level of the study: Whether acute or convalescent, the COVID-19 samples came from the United States, Italy and Spain. PBMCs, B-cell-depleted T cells, or T cells provided the cDNA or gDNA that made up the material.

In the source study's methods: By means of reference gene primer amplification, nucleated cell counts were estimated. Measured with immunoSEQ multiplex PCR; TCRdb has only the in-frame clones, and not every one. V and J calls and clone size follow that table, whereas D and trimming were derived from the DNA. The data hold about 60,000 clones, with 76% observed a single time. V lost 8 bases and J lost 1, with 15 bases in between. The CDR3 sequence is 15 residues long. Germline V CDR1 and CDR2: MDHEN, SYDVKM. This chain connects TRBV28 to TRBJ2-4; a weak D match, TRBD2 (6 bases). Sequencing was performed on peripheral blood. This TCR was sampled from a woman aged 80 or over with acute or convalescent COVID-19. CDR3 in amino acids: CASATRETAKNIQYF. The CDR3 DNA reads as TGTGCCAGCGCGACCCGGGAGACGGCCAAAAACATTCAGTACTTC.